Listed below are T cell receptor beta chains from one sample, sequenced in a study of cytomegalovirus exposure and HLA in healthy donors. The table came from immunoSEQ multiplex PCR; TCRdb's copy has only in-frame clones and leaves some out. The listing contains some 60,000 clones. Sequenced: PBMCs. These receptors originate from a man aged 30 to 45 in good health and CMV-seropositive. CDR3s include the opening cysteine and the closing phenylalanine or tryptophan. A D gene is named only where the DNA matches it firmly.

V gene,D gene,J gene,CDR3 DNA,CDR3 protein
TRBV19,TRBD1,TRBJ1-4,TGTGCCAGTAGTACCTCGGGACAGGGGGGTGAAAAACTGTTTTTT,CASSTSGQGGEKLFF
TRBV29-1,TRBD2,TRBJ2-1,TGCAGCGTTTGGCTAGCGGGAGCCGCCATTGAGCAGTTCTTC,CSVWLAGAAIEQFF
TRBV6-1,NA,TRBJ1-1,TGTGCCAGCAGTGAAGAAGGCGGAGGCGGTGCGGCTGAAGCTTTCTTT,CASSEEGGGGAAEAFF
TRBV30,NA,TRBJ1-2,TGTGCCGGAACAGAAAACTATGGCTACACCTTC,CAGTENYGYTF
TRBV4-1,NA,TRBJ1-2,TGCGCCAGCAGCCATCGACAGTTTTCCTATGGCTACACCTTC,CASSHRQFSYGYTF
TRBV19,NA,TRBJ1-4,TGTGCCAGTAGTCTACAGGGTACTAATGAAAAACTGTTTTTT,CASSLQGTNEKLFF
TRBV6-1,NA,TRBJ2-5,TGTGCCACCCACCAAGGGACTGCTCAAGAGACCCAGTACTTC,CATHQGTAQETQYF
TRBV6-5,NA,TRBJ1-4,TGTGCCAGCAGTTCCCAGGGGAATGAAAAACTGTTTTTT,CASSSQGNEKLFF
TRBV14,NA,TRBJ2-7,TGTGCCAGCAGCGCGGGGTACGAGCAGTACTTC,CASSAGYEQYF
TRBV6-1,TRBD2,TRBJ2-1,TGTGCCAGCAGTGAAGCCACCACCCTAGCGGGGGGTCTCGATGAGCAGTTCTTC,CASSEATTLAGGLDEQFF
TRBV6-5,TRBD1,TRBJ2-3,TGTGCCAGCAGTAGGACAGGGGTTACAGATACGCAGTATTTT,CASSRTGVTDTQYF
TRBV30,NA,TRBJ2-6,TGTGCCGGGAGTGTACAAGGGGCCGGGGCCAACGTCCTGACTTTC,CAGSVQGAGANVLTF
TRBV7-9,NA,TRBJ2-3,TGTGCCAGCAGCTTAGCCCTCCGGCCAGCGGAGGTCGATACGCAGTATTTT,CASSLALRPAEVDTQYF
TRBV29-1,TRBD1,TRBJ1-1,TGCAGCGTGTACAGGGGGGGGAACACTGAAGCTTTCTTT,CSVYRGGNTEAFF
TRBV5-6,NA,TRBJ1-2,TGTGCCAGCAGCCGCGAACAGGAAATCCTCTGGAGTGGCTACACCTTC,CASSREQEILWSGYTF
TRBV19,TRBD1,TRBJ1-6,TGTGCCAGTAAAAAACAGGGGGTGCAGACGAGCTCATATAATTCACCCCTCCACTTT,CASKKQGVQTSSYNSPLHF
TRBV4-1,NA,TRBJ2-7,TGCGCCAGCAGATACCGACTAGAAAGGCCGTACGAGCAGTACTTC,CASRYRLERPYEQYF
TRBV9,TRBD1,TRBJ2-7,TGTGCCAGCAGCCCCTCTGGACAGGGGGAATGGTACGAGCAGTACTTC,CASSPSGQGEWYEQYF
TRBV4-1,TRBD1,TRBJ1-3,TGCGCCAGCAGCCACACAGGGGGCTCGGGTGGAAACACCATATATTTT,CASSHTGGSGGNTIYF